This T cell receptor (beta chain) was found in a study of human T cells and chemical hapten exposure (dated by TCRdb to the early 2020s). Describing the broader study: For sensitization, 2% DPC in acetone was applied to a 2 cm by 2 cm area of upper inner arm skin. Throughout the roughly 23-week study period, patients were also given weekly therapeutic DPC doses on the scalp. Patch testing was done on the upper back using Finn chambers containing 0.01% DPC, and results were scored after 6 days according to International Contact Dermatitis Research Group standards. Most of the patients in the cohort were female, and the cohort covered alopecia areata with under or over 50% scalp involvement, alopecia totalis and alopecia universalis. Libraries were pooled for sequencing, and per-sample TCR yields varied mainly because of small differences in library volumes within the pool. This study followed changes in the peripheral blood TCR repertoire in vivo during primary and secondary sensitization of alopecia patients to the hapten diphenylcyclopropenone (DPC). Blood samples were taken from patients before sensitization (week 0) and then at 2, 6 and about 24 weeks after DPC sensitization. Blood for TCR sequencing was provided by twenty-nine alopecia patients at one to four time points (pre-sensitization, 2, 6 and 24 weeks). Overall study outcomes, separate from this receptor: Because all patients had alopecia, a presumed autoimmune disease, the immune response of the patients might differ from that of healthy individuals. Compared with pre-sensitization or healthy control sets, expanded TCRs formed significantly more large CDR3 similarity clusters, which is consistent with antigen-driven responses. After repeated subsampling, the strength of the expansion versus patch-test correlation and the threshold at which it became significant changed. No change with DPC sensitization was found in the number of TCRs above 1 in 1000 frequency, and no evidence of global repertoire structure alterations was found. Patch test score correlated positively with the number of PT1 expanded TCRs, reaching significance at thresholds 8, 16 and 32 but not at 4.

This clonotype showed up many times. Its antigen has not been determined. Qualities for individual bases were not recorded, and no much larger clone is one base off. V sheds 0 bases and J sheds 9 bases, leaving 15 bases between their ends. The CDR1 and CDR2 encoded by the germline V gene are SGHTA and FQGNSA. The CDR3 runs 16 residues from the cysteine to the phenylalanine. The read is trimmed to its CDR3 DNA, 48 bases read in frame from base 1. Receptors were amplified or captured by RACE. The data were produced on a NextSeq 500. During library preparation, unique molecular identifiers were attached to individual cDNA molecules so that TCRs could be counted quantitatively and reproducibly. Each blood RNA sample was used to sequence both TCR alpha and TCR beta chains. The paper's processing steps were these. A median of about 87,000 TCRs per sample was observed, with a range of 23,224 to 690,600. The Decombinator software suite was used to annotate V, J and CDR3 in the TCR reads. For the PS versus PT1 abundance plots, all samples were subsampled to the same number of TCRs (28,000). TCRs were defined as expanded if absent before sensitization and observed at least eight times at the 2-week time point. TCRdb reworked the public reads: Q25 trimming with fastp, MiXCR clone assembly, productive beta chains retained. Entries that share a CDR3 protein sequence are merged under the most common genes and DNA. The V and J calls reflect TCRdb's pipeline rather than the authors' work. A total of approximately 28,000 distinct CDR3 sequences appear in this sample, around 10% of them only once. The ten largest clones represent about 7% of the sample.

Read against the paper, the sample's time point label means: patch test 2, 6 weeks after DPC sensitization. Explained via the paper, the treatment or condition label denotes: therapeutic diphenylcyclopropenone sensitization with weekly scalp DPC. At every patch-test visit, the blood draw took place before the patch test was put on. Eligible patients were aged 18 to 70, diagnosed with alopecia, deemed suitable for DPC therapy, and excluded if pregnant. Total RNA was extracted from unfractionated whole blood that had been collected in Tempus Blood RNA tubes. The sample consisted of whole blood, taken in connection with sensitization to the hapten diphenylcyclopropenone (DPC). The sequence joins TRBV7-2 to TRBJ1-6, with TRBD1 perhaps the D gene, on 5 matching bases. The clonotype comes from a man aged 25-45 years with alopecia areata. Some clones in this sample may be carry-over from other donors' samples. The nucleotide sequence reads as follows: TGTGCCAGCAGCTTAGCGAGGGGCCACCTTGCTTCACCCCTCCACTTT. The resulting protein is CASSLARGHLASPLHF.